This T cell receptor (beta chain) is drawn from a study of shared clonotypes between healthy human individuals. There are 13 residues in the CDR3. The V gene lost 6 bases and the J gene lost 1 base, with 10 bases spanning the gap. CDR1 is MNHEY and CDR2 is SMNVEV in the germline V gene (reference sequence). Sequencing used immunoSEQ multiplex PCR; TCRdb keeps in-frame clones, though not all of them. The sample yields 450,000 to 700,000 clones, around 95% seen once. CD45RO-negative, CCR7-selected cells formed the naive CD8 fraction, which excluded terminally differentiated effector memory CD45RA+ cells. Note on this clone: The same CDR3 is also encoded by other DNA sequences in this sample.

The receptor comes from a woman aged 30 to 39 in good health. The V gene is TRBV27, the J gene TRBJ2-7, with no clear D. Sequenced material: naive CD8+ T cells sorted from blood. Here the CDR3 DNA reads TGTGCCAGCAGCCCCGGCCGGTCCTACGAGCAGTACTTC. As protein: CASSPGRSYEQYF.